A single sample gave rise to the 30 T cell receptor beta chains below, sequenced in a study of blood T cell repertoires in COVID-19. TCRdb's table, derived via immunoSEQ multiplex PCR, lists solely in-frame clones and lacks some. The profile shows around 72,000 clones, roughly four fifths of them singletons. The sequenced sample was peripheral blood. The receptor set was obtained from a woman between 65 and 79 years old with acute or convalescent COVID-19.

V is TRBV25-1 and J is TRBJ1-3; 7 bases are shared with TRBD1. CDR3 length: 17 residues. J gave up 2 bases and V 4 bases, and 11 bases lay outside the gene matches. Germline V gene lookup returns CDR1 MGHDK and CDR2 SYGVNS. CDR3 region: CASSVGQGGRTGNTIYF. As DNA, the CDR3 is TGTGCCAGCAGTGTAGGCCAGGGGGGACGTACTGGAAACACCATATATTTT.

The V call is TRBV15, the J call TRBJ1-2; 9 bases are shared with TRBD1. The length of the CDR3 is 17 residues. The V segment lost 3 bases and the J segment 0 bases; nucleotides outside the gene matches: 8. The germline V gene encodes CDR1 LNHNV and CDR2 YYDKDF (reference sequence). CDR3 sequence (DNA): TGTGCCACCAGCAGCCGACAGGGGGTCGCTACTAACTATGGCTACACCTTC. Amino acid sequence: CATSSRQGVATNYGYTF.

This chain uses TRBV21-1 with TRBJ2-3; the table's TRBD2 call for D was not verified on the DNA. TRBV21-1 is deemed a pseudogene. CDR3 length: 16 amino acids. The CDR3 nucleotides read TGTGCCGGAACCGGGGGGGCACCCGAGTCCACAGATACGCAGTATTTT. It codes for CAGTGGAPESTDTQYF.

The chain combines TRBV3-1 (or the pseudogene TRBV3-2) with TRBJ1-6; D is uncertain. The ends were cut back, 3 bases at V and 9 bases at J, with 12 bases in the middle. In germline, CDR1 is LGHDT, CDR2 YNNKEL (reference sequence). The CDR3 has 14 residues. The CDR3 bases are TGTGCCAGCAGCCATAACATCGTTCTTTCACCCCTCCACTTT. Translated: CASSHNIVLSPLHF.

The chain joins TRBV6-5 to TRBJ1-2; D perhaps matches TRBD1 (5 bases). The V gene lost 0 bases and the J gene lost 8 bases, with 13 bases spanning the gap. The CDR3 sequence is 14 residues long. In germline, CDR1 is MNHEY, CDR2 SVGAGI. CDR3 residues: CASSYSRGREGYTF. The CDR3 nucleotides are TGTGCCAGCAGTTACTCGAGGGGACGGGAGGGCTACACCTTC.

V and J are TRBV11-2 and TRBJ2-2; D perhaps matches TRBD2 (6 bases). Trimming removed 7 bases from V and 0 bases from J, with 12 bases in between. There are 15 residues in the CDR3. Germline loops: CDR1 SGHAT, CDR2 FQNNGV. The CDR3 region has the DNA TGTGCCAGCAACTTGGGCGGGACGAACACCGGGGAGCTGTTTTTT. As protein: CASNLGGTNTGELFF.

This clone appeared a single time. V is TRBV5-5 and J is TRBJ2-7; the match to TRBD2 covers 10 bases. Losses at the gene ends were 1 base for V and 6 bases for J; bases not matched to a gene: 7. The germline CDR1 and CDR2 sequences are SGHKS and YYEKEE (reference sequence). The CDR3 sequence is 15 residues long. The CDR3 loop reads CASSLLLAGVFEQYF. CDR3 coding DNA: TGTGCCAGCAGCTTGCTGCTAGCGGGAGTTTTCGAGCAGTACTTC. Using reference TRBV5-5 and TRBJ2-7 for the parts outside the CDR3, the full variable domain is DAGVTQSPTHLIKTRGQQVTLRCSPISGHKSVSWYQQVLGQGPQFIFQYYEKEERGRGNFPDRFSARQFPNYSSELNVNALLLGDSALYLCASSLLLAGVFEQYFGPGTRLTVT.

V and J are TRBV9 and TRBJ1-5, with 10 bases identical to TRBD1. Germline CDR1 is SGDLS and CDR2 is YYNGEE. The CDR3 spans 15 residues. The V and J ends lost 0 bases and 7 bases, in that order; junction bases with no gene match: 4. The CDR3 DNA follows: TGTGCCAGCAGCGTAGGGGGACAGGGGAGACAGCCCCAGCATTTT. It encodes CASSVGGQGRQPQHF.

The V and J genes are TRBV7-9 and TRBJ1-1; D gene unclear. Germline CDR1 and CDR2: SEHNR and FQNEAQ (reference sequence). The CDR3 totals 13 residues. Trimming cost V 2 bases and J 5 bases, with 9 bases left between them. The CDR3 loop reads CASSLRRETEAFF. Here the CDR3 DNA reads TGTGCCAGCAGCTTACGGAGGGAGACTGAAGCTTTCTTT. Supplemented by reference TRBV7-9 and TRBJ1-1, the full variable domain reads DTGVSQNPRHKITKRGQNVTFRCDPISEHNRLYWYRQTLGQGPEFLTYFQNEAQLEKSRLLSDRFSAERPKGSFSTLEIQRTEQGDSAMYLCASSLRRETEAFFGQGTRLTVV.

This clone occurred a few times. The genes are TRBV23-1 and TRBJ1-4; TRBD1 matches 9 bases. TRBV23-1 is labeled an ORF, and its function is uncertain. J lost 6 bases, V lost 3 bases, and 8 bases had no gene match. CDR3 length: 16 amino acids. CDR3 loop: CASSQAPGQGHEKLFF. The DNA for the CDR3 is TGCGCCAGCAGTCAGGCTCCTGGACAGGGGCATGAAAAACTGTTTTTT.

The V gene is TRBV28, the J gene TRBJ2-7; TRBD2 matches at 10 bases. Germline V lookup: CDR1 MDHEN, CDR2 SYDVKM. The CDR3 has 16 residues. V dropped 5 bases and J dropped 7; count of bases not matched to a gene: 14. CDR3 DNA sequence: TGTGCCAGCAGTACGTCACTAGCGGGAATTCGGCGGGAGCAGTACTTC. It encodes CASSTSLAGIRREQYF.

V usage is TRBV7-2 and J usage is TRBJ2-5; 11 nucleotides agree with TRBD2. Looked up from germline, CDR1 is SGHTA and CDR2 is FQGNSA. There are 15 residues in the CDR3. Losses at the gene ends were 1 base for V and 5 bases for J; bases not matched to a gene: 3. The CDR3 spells CASSLGTSGSETQYF. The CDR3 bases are TGTGCCAGCAGCTTAGGGACTAGCGGGTCGGAGACCCAGTACTTC. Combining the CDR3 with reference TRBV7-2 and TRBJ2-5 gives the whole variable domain GAGVSQSPSNKVTEKGKDVELRCDPISGHTALYWYRQSLGQGLEFLIYFQGNSAPDKSGLPSDRFSAERTGGSVSTLTIQRTQQEDSAVYLCASSLGTSGSETQYFGPGTRLLVL.

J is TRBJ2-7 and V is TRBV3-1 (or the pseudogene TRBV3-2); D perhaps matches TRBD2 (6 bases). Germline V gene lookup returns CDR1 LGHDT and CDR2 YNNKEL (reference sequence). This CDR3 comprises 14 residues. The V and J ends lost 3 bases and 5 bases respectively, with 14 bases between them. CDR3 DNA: TGTGCCAGCAGCCATCGGGGAGGAGGCCACGAGCAGTACTTC. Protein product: CASSHRGGGHEQYF.

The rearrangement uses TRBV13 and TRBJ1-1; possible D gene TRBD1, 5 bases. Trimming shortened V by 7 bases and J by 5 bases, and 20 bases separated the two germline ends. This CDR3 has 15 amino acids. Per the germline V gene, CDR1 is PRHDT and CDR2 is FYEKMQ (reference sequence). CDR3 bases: TGTGCCAGCACCCCCCGAAGGGCGGGGGAGACTGAAGCTTTCTTT. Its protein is CASTPRRAGETEAFF. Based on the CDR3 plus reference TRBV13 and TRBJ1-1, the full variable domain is AAGVIQSPRHLIKEKRETATLKCYPIPRHDTVYWYQQGPGQDPQFLISFYEKMQSDKGSIPDRFSAQQFSDYHSELNMSSLELGDSALYFCASTPRRAGETEAFFGQGTRLTVV.

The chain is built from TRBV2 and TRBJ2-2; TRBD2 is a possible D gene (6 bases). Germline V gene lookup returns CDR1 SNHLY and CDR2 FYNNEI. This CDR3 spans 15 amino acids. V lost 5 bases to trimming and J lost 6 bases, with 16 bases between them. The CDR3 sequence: CASSSRMGGAGELFF. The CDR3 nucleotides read TGTGCCAGCAGTTCTCGAATGGGGGGAGCCGGGGAGCTGTTTTTT.

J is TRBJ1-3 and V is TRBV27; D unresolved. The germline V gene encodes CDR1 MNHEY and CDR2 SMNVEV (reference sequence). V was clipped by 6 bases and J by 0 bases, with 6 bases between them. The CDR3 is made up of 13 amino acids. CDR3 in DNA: TGTGCCAGCAGCACAAACTCTGGAAACACCATATATTTT. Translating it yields CASSTNSGNTIYF.

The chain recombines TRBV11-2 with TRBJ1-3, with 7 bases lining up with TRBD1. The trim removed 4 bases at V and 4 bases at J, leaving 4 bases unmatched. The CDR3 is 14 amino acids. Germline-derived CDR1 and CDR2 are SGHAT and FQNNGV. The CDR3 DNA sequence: TGTGCCAGCAGCTCCTACAGGGGAGGAAACACCATATATTTT. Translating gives CASSSYRGGNTIYF.

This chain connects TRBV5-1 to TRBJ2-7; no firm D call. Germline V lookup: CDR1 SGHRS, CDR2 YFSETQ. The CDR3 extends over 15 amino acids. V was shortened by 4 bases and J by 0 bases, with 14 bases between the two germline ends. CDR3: CASSPTAASSYEQYF. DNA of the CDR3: TGCGCCAGCAGCCCGACTGCCGCAAGCTCCTACGAGCAGTACTTC.

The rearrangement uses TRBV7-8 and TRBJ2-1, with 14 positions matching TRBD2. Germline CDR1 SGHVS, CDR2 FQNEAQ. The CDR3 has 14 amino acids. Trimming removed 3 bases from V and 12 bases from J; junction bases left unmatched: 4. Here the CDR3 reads CASSFGTSGSRQFF. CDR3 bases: TGTGCCAGCAGCTTCGGGACTAGCGGGAGCCGGCAGTTCTTC.

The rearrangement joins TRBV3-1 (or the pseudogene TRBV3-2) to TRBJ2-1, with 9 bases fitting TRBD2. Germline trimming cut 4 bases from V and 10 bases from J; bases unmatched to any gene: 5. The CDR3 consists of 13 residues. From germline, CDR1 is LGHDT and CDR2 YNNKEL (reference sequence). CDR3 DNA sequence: TGTGCCAGCAGCCGGGGGACTAGCTGGGAGCAGTTCTTC. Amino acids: CASSRGTSWEQFF.

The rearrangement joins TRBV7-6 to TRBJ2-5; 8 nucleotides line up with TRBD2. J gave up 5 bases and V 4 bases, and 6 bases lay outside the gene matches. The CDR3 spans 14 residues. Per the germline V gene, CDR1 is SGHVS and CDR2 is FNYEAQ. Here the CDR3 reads CASSWAGGRETQYF. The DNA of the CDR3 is TGTGCCAGCAGCTGGGCGGGAGGACGGGAGACCCAGTACTTC.

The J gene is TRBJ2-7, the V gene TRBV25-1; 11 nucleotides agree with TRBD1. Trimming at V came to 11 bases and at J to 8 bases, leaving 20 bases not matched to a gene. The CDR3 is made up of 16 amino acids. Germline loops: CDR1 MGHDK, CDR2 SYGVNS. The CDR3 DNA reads TGTGCCGGCCCGGGACAGGGGGTACGGAACCCAGGGAAGCAGTACTTC. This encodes CAGPGQGVRNPGKQYF.

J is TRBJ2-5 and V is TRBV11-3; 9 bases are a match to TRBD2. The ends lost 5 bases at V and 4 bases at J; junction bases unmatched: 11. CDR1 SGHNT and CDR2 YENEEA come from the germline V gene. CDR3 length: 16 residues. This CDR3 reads CASSPRAGGPRETQYF. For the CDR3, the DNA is TGTGCCAGCAGCCCCCGTGCGGGAGGGCCGCGAGAGACCCAGTACTTC.

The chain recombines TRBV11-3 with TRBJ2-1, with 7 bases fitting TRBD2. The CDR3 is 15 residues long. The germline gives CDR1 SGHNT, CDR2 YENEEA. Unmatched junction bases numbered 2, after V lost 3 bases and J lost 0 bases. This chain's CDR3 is CASSFSGSSYNEQFF. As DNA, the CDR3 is TGTGCCAGCAGCTTTAGCGGGTCCTCCTACAATGAGCAGTTCTTC. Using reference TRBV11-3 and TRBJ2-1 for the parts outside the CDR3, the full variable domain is EAGVVQSPRYKIIEKKQPVAFWCNPISGHNTLYWYLQNLGQGPELLIRYENEEAVDDSQLPKDRFSAERLKGVDSTLKIQPAELGDSAVYLCASSFSGSSYNEQFFGPGTRLTVL.

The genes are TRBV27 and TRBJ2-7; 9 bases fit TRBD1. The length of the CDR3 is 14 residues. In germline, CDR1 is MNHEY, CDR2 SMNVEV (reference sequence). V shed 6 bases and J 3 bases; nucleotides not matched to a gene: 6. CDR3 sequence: CASRSQGADYEQYF. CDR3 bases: TGTGCCAGCAGATCACAGGGGGCCGACTACGAGCAGTACTTC.

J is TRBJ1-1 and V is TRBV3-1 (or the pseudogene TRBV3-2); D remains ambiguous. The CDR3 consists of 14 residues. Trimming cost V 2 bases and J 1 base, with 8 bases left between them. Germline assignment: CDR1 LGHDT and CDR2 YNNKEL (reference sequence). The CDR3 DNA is TGTGCCAGCAGCCAATCGGTTCCGAACACTGAAGCTTTCTTT. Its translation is CASSQSVPNTEAFF.

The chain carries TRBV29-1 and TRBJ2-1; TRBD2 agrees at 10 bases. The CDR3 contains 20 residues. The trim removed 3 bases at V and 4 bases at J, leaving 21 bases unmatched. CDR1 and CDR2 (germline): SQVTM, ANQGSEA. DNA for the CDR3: TGCAGCGTTGAGGGGTTCGCTAGCGGGAGTAGTTTGGGGGGGTACAATGAGCAGTTCTTC. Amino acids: CSVEGFASGSSLGGYNEQFF.

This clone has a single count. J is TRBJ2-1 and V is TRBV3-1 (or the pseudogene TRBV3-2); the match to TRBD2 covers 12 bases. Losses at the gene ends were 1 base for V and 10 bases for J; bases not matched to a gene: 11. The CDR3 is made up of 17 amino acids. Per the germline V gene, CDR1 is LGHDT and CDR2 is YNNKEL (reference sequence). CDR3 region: CASSQVRTSGAGGEQFF. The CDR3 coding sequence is TGTGCCAGCAGCCAAGTTCGGACTAGCGGGGCTGGAGGGGAGCAGTTCTTC.

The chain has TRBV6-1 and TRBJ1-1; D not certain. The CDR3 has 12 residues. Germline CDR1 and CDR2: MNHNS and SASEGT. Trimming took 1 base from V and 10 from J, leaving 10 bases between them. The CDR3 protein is CASSEGQIGAFF. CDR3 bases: TGTGCCAGCAGTGAAGGACAAATCGGAGCTTTCTTT.

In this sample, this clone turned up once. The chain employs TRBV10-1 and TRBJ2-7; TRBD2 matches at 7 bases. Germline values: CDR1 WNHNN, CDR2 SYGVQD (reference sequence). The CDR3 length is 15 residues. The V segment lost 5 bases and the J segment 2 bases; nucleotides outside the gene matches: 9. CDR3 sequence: CASSRGPSGTYEQYF. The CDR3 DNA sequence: TGCGCCAGCAGTAGAGGTCCTAGCGGAACCTACGAGCAGTACTTC.